Following are 26 T cell receptor beta chains from one sample sequenced in a study of radiotherapy plus CTLA-4 blockade in lung cancer. Data came from immunoSEQ multiplex PCR; TCRdb stores just in-frame clones and leaves some out. This table has some 43,000 clones, around 83% appearing once. The sequences come from peripheral blood, collected from a patient treated with radiotherapy plus ipilimumab. The receptors shown here come from a human donor with non-small cell lung cancer who had stable disease on radiotherapy plus ipilimumab.

CDR3 in amino acids: CASSRSGGTDTQYF. The CDR3 nucleotides read TGTGCCAGCAGCCGTAGCGGGGGCACAGATACGCAGTATTTT. The rearrangement joins TRBV11-1 to TRBJ2-3; 8 bases map to TRBD2. V lost 5 bases to trimming and J lost 1 base; unmatched junction nucleotides: 2. From germline, CDR1 is SGHAT and CDR2 FQDESV (reference sequence). The CDR3 spans 14 residues.

The V call is TRBV5-6, the J call TRBJ2-1; TRBD2 matches 9 bases. V lost 1 base and J lost 9; bases outside the gene matches: 14. The CDR3 loop spans 17 amino acids. Per germline, CDR1 SGHDT and CDR2 YYEEEE. The CDR3 loop is CASSLRAGGPLVREQFF. CDR3 bases: TGTGCCAGCAGCTTGCGGGCGGGAGGGCCACTGGTTCGTGAGCAGTTCTTC.

The gene calls are TRBV9 and TRBJ1-2; the D gene is possibly TRBD1 (6 bases). The CDR3 length is 15 residues. V dropped 0 bases and J dropped 4 bases, with 13 bases sitting between them. In germline, CDR1 is SGDLS, CDR2 YYNGEE. In nucleotides, the CDR3 is TGTGCCAGCAGCGTAGCTCCAGGGGCGGGCTATGGCTACACCTTC. It specifies CASSVAPGAGYGYTF.

V gene TRBV18 combines with J gene TRBJ2-2; 9 bases are shared with TRBD2. The CDR3 loop spans 18 amino acids. With V trimmed by 1 base and J by 0 bases, 6 bases remained unmatched. Germline CDR1 reads KGHSH; CDR2 reads LQKENI. CDR3 protein: CASSPLTSGTSNTGELFF. CDR3 bases: TGTGCCAGCTCACCACTGACTAGCGGAACCTCGAACACCGGGGAGCTGTTTTTT.

The chain recombines TRBV28 with TRBJ1-5; TRBD1 is a possible D gene (6 bases). Trimming removed 6 bases from V and 4 bases from J, with 16 bases in between. In germline, CDR1 is MDHEN, CDR2 SYDVKM. This CDR3 has 15 amino acids. The CDR3 DNA is TGTGCCAGCAGGCCACCGGGACACCAGAATCAGCCCCAGCATTTT. Protein sequence: CASRPPGHQNQPQHF.

The chain employs TRBV4-1 and TRBJ1-5; 7 positions agree with TRBD1. The ends lost 3 bases at V and 7 bases at J; junction bases unmatched: 3. The CDR3 is 13 residues long. Germline lookup yields CDR1 MGHRA and CDR2 YSYEKL. CDR3 in amino acids: CASSHTGVQPQHF. CDR3 in DNA: TGCGCCAGCAGCCACACAGGGGTCCAGCCCCAGCATTTT.

V gene TRBV19 combines with J gene TRBJ2-7; TRBD1 matches 7 bases. V was pared by 3 bases and J by 3 bases, with 8 bases of the junction left unmatched. Looked up from germline, CDR1 is LNHDA and CDR2 is SQIVND (reference sequence). The CDR3 totals 15 residues. CDR3 in amino acids: CASSIQSGGNYEQYF. In nucleotides, the CDR3 is TGTGCCAGTAGTATCCAGTCAGGGGGAAACTACGAGCAGTACTTC.

Details on this clone: Other nucleotide sequences from this sample produce the same CDR3. The V and J genes are TRBV11-1 and TRBJ2-7; D gene uncertain. The length of the CDR3 is 14 residues. Germline CDR1 SGHAT, CDR2 FQDESV (reference sequence). Deletions cut 3 bases from V and 2 bases from J, with 11 bases between. CDR3 sequence: CASSFVGGTYEQYF. For the CDR3, the DNA is TGTGCCAGCAGCTTTGTTGGCGGTACCTACGAGCAGTACTTC.

The gene calls are TRBV18 and TRBJ2-7; 10 nucleotides agree with TRBD1. The CDR3 totals 14 residues. CDR1 and CDR2 from the germline V gene are KGHSH and LQKENI. With 2 bases clipped from V and 2 bases from J, the junction kept 0 bases outside the gene matches. The CDR3, as DNA: TGTGCCAGCTCACCAGGGACAGGGGCCTACGAGCAGTACTTC. Translating gives CASSPGTGAYEQYF.

Only a few counts were recorded for this clone. The chain couples TRBV4-2 to TRBJ2-7; 7 bases fit TRBD2. The CDR3 sequence is 15 residues long. V dropped 0 bases and J dropped 7; count of bases not matched to a gene: 9. Looked up from germline, CDR1 is LGHNA and CDR2 is YNFKEQ. This chain's CDR3 is CASSQELEGGWEQYF. The CDR3 nucleotides are TGTGCCAGCAGCCAAGAACTGGAGGGAGGGTGGGAGCAGTACTTC.

The chain has TRBV30 and TRBJ2-3; 7 bases line up with TRBD2. The germline V gene has CDR1 GTSNPN and CDR2 SVGIG (reference sequence). CDR3 size: 14 residues. Trimming cost V 8 bases and J 2 bases; bases outside gene matches: 10. DNA for the CDR3: TGTGCCCGTGCTAGCGGCCGGCCCACAGATACGCAGTATTTT. It specifies CARASGRPTDTQYF. The full variable domain, completed using reference TRBV30 and TRBJ2-3, is SQTIHQWPATLVQPVGSPLSLECTVEGTSNPNLYWYRQAAGRGLQLLFYSVGIGQISSEVPQNLSASRPQDRQFILSSKKLLLSDSGFYLCARASGRPTDTQYFGPGTRLTVL.

This clone was observed once. The chain has TRBV5-5 and TRBJ2-7, with TRBD1 as a possible D gene (6 bases). The germline gives CDR1 SGHKS, CDR2 YYEKEE (reference sequence). The CDR3 runs to 15 residues. V shed 2 bases and J shed 2 bases, with 14 bases lying between them. The CDR3 bases are TGTGCCAGCAGCTTTACTCCGACAGGCCCCTACGAGCAGTACTTC. Translating it yields CASSFTPTGPYEQYF.

The chain joins TRBV5-1 to TRBJ2-2, with 12 bases identical to TRBD2. The CDR3 consists of 15 residues. V lost 6 bases to trimming and J lost 6 bases; unmatched junction nucleotides: 6. Germline CDR1 is SGHRS and CDR2 is YFSETQ. CDR3 residues: CASTTTSGSPGELFF. The CDR3 DNA reads TGCGCCAGCACCACGACTAGCGGGAGTCCCGGGGAGCTGTTTTTT.

This chain links TRBV7-2 with TRBJ2-7; 10 bases are a match to TRBD1. J gave up 4 bases and V 5 bases, and 11 bases lay outside the gene matches. The germline V gene encodes CDR1 SGHTA and CDR2 FQGNSA. The CDR3 contains 16 residues. CDR3 protein: CASSRQGQGSLYEQYF. The CDR3 DNA sequence: TGTGCCAGCAGCCGTCAGGGACAGGGGAGTTTATACGAGCAGTACTTC. Together with reference TRBV7-2 and TRBJ2-7, the CDR3 gives the full variable domain: GAGVSQSPSNKVTEKGKDVELRCDPISGHTALYWYRQSLGQGLEFLIYFQGNSAPDKSGLPSDRFSAERTGGSVSTLTIQRTQQEDSAVYLCASSRQGQGSLYEQYFGPGTRLTVT.

This clone was seen a handful of times. V gene TRBV6-5 combines with J gene TRBJ2-3, with D possibly matching TRBD2 (5 bases). Germline V gives CDR1 MNHEY, CDR2 SVGAGI. This CDR3 is built from 16 residues. V dropped 4 bases and J dropped 2 bases, with 16 bases sitting between them. Here the CDR3 DNA reads TGTGCCAGCAGTTCTGACTCCAGCGGAGTCACAGATACGCAGTATTTT. The encoded protein is CASSSDSSGVTDTQYF.

The chain carries TRBV2 and TRBJ2-3; 9 bases match TRBD1. The CDR3 totals 17 residues. CDR1 and CDR2 from the germline V gene are SNHLY and FYNNEI. With V trimmed by 4 bases and J by 6 bases, 14 bases remained unmatched. In DNA form, the CDR3 reads TGTGCCAGCAGTGTAGAACCGGACAGGGGTAGTGTTGATACGCAGTATTTT. Translating it yields CASSVEPDRGSVDTQYF. Full variable domain (rest looked up from reference TRBV2 and TRBJ2-3): EPEVTQTPSHQVTQMGQEVILRCVPISNHLYFYWYRQILGQKVEFLVSFYNNEISEKSEIFDDQFSVERPDGSNFTLKIRSTKLEDSAMYFCASSVEPDRGSVDTQYFGPGTRLTVL.

This clone occurred once. The chain links TRBV2 to TRBJ1-1; possible D gene TRBD1, 5 bases. CDR3 length equals 13 residues. CDR1 and CDR2 (germline): SNHLY, FYNNEI. The V end was cut by 5 bases, the J end by 0 bases, with 7 bases between. The DNA of the CDR3 is TGTGCCAGCAGTAGACAGTTGAACACTGAAGCTTTCTTT. It specifies CASSRQLNTEAFF.

The sample holds a few counts of this clone. J is TRBJ2-2 and V is TRBV6-5, with D perhaps TRBD1 (7 bases). Between the trimmed V and J ends, which lost 4 bases and 5 bases, there was a span of 11 bases. The CDR3 extends over 14 amino acids. CDR1 is MNHEY and CDR2 is SVGAGI in the germline V gene. The CDR3 loop is CASSSPGGTGELFF. The CDR3 nucleotides read TGTGCCAGCAGTTCTCCAGGGGGGACCGGGGAGCTGTTTTTT.

The V and J genes are TRBV4-3 and TRBJ1-3; D may be TRBD1 (5 bases). V dropped 0 bases and J dropped 0 bases, with 12 bases sitting between them. Per germline, CDR1 LGHNA and CDR2 YSLEER. The CDR3 is made up of 17 amino acids. The CDR3 DNA reads as TGCGCCAGCAGCCAAGATTCCCAGGGTTTCTCTGGAAACACCATATATTTT. Encoded protein: CASSQDSQGFSGNTIYF.

V gene TRBV9 combines with J gene TRBJ2-6; 7 nucleotides line up with TRBD1. With 3 bases clipped from V and 2 bases from J, the junction kept 8 bases outside the gene matches. Germline V CDR1 and CDR2: SGDLS, YYNGEE. This CDR3 is 17 amino acids long. DNA for the CDR3: TGTGCCAGCAGCGCCCGACAGGGCCTCACTGGGGCCAACGTCCTGACTTTC. Its protein product is CASSARQGLTGANVLTF.

The chain employs TRBV5-1 and TRBJ2-1; D is possibly TRBD2 (6 bases). V gave up 6 bases and J gave up 10 bases, with 20 bases separating them. CDR3 length: 14 amino acids. The germline V gene encodes CDR1 SGHRS and CDR2 YFSETQ. The CDR3 sequence is CASMEGSLGKEQFF. The CDR3 region has the DNA TGCGCCAGCATGGAGGGTAGTTTGGGCAAGGAGCAGTTCTTC.

This sequence joins TRBV4-1 and TRBJ2-5, with 7 bases aligning to TRBD2. Trimming cost V 8 bases and J 4 bases; bases outside gene matches: 7. The germline V gene has CDR1 MGHRA and CDR2 YSYEKL. The CDR3 consists of 13 residues. This CDR3 is CASSGGRGETQYF. In DNA form, the CDR3 reads TGCGCCAGCTCGGGCGGGAGAGGAGAGACCCAGTACTTC.

The V and J genes are TRBV9 and TRBJ2-3; D possibly corresponds to TRBD1 (7 bases). The CDR3 consists of 15 residues. Deletions cut 6 bases from V and 0 bases from J, with 14 bases between. CDR1 SGDLS and CDR2 YYNGEE come from the germline V gene. CDR3 bases: TGTGCCAGCAACGAGGGGGCGGGGAGCACAGATACGCAGTATTTT. Protein sequence: CASNEGAGSTDTQYF.

The chain uses TRBV9 and TRBJ2-1; 7 positions agree with TRBD2. CDR3 length: 17 residues. Germline CDR1 is SGDLS and CDR2 is YYNGEE. V was pared by 4 bases and J by 2 bases, with 12 bases of the junction left unmatched. CDR3 loop: CASSPSRRENPYNEQFF. The CDR3 DNA reads as TGTGCCAGCAGCCCGTCGCGGCGGGAGAACCCCTACAATGAGCAGTTCTTC.

The chain carries TRBV6-4 and TRBJ2-7, with 7 bases fitting TRBD1. V gave up 7 bases and J gave up 6 bases; unmatched junction bases: 12. This CDR3 comprises 14 residues. Germline-derived CDR1 and CDR2 are MRHNA and SNTAGT. Written as DNA, the CDR3 is TGTGCCAGCAAGGCCTTTACAGGGGCGGCCGAGCAGTACTTC. Protein: CASKAFTGAAEQYF.

This clone occurred once. The chain has TRBV30 and TRBJ1-2, with 9 bases aligning to TRBD1. This CDR3 contains 15 residues. Germline V gene data show CDR1 as GTSNPN and CDR2 as SVGIG (reference sequence). Trimming at V came to 3 bases and at J to 5 bases, leaving 10 bases not matched to a gene. CDR3 amino acids: CAWRGRQGEEYGYTF. For the CDR3, the DNA is TGTGCCTGGAGAGGACGACAGGGGGAAGAGTATGGCTACACCTTC.